The clone carrying this TCR beta chain was observed a handful of times. This specimen belongs to a study of molecular identifiers for immune sequencing clone quantification. V lost 8 bases, J lost 0 bases, and 9 bases lay in between. Looked up from germline, CDR1 is MNHEY and CDR2 is SVGEGT. This CDR3 region has 13 residues. Bulk TCR library preparation followed previously described methods with listed TCR primers. Each CDR3 protein gets one entry after TCRdb re-called the PCR reads with MiXCR. The data hold about 500,000 distinct CDR3 sequences, with roughly 26% observed a single time. The source material was naive CD8+ T cells from blood, with Jurkat cell RNA spiked in. Subset in this sample: FACS-sorted CD8+CD4-CCR7+CD45RA+ naive T cells. This receptor was identified in a human donor in good health. Some libraries in this study had Jurkat cell RNA spiked in. V usage is TRBV6-2 or TRBV6-3 and J usage is TRBJ2-3, with D hard to call. CDR3 region: CASCVVSTDTQYF. CDR3 sequence (DNA): TGTGCCAGCTGTGTGGTAAGCACAGATACGCAGTATTTT.